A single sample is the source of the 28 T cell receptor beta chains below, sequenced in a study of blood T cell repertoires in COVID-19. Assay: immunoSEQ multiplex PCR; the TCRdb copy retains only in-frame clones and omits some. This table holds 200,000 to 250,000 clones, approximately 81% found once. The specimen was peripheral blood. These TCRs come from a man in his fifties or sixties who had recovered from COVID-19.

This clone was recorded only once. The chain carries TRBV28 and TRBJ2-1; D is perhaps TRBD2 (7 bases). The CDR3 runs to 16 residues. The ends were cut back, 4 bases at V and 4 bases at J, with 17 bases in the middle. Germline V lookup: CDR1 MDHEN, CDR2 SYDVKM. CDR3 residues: CASSYGTRGLYNEQFF. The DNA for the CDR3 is TGTGCCAGCAGTTACGGGACAAGGGGACTATACAATGAGCAGTTCTTC. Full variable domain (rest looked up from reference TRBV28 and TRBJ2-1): DVKVTQSSRYLVKRTGEKVFLECVQDMDHENMFWYRQDPGLGLRLIYFSYDVKMKEKGDIPEGYSVSREKKERFSLILESASTNQTSMYLCASSYGTRGLYNEQFFGPGTRLTVL.

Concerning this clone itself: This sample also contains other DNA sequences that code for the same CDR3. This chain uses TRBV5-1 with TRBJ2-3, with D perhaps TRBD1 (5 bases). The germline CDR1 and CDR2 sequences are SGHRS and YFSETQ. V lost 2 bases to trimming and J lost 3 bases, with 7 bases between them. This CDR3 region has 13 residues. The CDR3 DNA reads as TGCGCCAGCAGCTTATCAGGGACAGATACGCAGTATTTT. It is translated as CASSLSGTDTQYF.

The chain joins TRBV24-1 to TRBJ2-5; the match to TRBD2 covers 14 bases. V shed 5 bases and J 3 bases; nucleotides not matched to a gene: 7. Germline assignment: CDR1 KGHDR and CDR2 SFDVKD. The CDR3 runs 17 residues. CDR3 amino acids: CATSGIPGLAGEETQYF. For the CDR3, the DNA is TGTGCCACCAGTGGCATACCGGGACTAGCGGGAGAAGAGACCCAGTACTTC.

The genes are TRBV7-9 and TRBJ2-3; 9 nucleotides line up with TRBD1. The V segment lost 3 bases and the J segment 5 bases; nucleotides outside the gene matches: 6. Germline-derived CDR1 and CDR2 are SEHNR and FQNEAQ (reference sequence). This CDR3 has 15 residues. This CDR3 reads CASSLTGGGVDTQYF. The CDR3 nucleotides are TGTGCCAGCAGCTTGACAGGGGGAGGCGTAGATACGCAGTATTTT. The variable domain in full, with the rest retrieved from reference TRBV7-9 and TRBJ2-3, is DTGVSQNPRHKITKRGQNVTFRCDPISEHNRLYWYRQTLGQGPEFLTYFQNEAQLEKSRLLSDRFSAERPKGSFSTLEIQRTEQGDSAMYLCASSLTGGGVDTQYFGPGTRLTVL.

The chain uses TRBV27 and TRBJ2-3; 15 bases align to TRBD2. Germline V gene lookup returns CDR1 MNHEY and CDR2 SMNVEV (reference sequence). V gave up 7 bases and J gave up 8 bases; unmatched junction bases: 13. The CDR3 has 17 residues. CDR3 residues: CASTSLGTSGRFGTQYF. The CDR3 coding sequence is TGTGCCAGCACCTCCCTGGGGACTAGCGGGAGGTTCGGTACGCAGTATTTT.

In DNA form, the CDR3 reads TGTGCCAGCAGGCTTTGGACAGGCTATGGCTACACCTTC. Its protein is CASRLWTGYGYTF. V and J are TRBV7-2 and TRBJ1-2, with 7 bases identical to TRBD1. Germline lookup yields CDR1 SGHTA and CDR2 FQGNSA. This CDR3 spans 13 amino acids. J gave up 4 bases and V 6 bases, and 5 bases lay outside the gene matches.

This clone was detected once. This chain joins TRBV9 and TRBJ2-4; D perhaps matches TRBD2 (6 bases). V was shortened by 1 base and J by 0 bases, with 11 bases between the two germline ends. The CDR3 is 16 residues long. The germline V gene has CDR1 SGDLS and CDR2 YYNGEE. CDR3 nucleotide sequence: TGTGCCAGCAGCGTAACCGGGGGACTAGCCAAAAACATTCAGTACTTC. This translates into CASSVTGGLAKNIQYF.

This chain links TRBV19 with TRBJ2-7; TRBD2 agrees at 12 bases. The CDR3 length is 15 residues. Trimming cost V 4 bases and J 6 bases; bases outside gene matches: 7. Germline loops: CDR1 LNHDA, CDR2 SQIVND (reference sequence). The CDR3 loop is CASSTSGRADGEQYF. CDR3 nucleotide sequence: TGTGCCAGTAGTACTAGCGGGAGGGCCGACGGCGAGCAGTACTTC.

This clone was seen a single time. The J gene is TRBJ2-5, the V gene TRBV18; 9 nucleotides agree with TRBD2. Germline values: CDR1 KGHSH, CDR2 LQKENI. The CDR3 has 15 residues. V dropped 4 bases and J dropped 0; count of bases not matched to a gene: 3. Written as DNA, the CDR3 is TGTGCCAGCTCACGACGGACTAGCGACCAAGAGACCCAGTACTTC. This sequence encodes CASSRRTSDQETQYF.

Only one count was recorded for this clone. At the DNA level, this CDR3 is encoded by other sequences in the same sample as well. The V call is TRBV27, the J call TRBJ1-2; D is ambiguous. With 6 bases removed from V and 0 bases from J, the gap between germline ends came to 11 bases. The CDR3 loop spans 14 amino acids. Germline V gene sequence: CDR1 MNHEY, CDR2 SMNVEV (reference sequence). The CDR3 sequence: CASSLRGSNYGYTF. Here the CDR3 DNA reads TGTGCCAGCAGCCTCCGAGGTTCTAACTATGGCTACACCTTC.

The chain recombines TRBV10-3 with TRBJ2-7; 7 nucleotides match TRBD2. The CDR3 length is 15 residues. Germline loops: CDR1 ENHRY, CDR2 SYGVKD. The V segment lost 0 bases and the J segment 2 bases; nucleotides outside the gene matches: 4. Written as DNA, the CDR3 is TGTGCCATCAGTGAGTCGGCGGGAGCTGCCTACGAGCAGTACTTC. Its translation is CAISESAGAAYEQYF.

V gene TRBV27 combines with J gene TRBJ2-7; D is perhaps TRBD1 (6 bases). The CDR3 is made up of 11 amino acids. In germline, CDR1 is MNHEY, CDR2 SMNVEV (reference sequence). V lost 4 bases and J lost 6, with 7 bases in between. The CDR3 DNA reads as TGTGCCAGCAGTTGGGGGCTCGAGCAGTACTTC. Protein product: CASSWGLEQYF.

CDR3 in amino acids: CASSLGRGNEQYF. The CDR3 bases are TGCGCCAGCAGCCTTGGTAGAGGGAACGAGCAGTACTTC. This chain connects TRBV4-1 to TRBJ2-7; maybe TRBD2 (5 bases). The CDR3 covers 13 residues. The germline CDR1 and CDR2 sequences are MGHRA and YSYEKL. V lost 4 bases and J 5 bases, leaving 12 bases between the germline ends.

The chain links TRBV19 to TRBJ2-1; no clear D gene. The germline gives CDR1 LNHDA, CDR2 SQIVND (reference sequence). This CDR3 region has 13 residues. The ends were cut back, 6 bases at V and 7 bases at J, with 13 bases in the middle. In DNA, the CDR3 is TGTGCCAGTAGCCCTCCCGCGGCGAATGAGCAGTTCTTC. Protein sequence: CASSPPAANEQFF.

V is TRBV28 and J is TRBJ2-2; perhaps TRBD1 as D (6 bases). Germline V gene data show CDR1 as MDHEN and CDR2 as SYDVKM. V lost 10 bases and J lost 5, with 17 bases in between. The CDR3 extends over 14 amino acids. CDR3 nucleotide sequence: TGTGCCATCGAGGGAACAGGGACAACCGGGGAGCTGTTTTTT. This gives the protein CAIEGTGTTGELFF. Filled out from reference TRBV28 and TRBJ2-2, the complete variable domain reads DVKVTQSSRYLVKRTGEKVFLECVQDMDHENMFWYRQDPGLGLRLIYFSYDVKMKEKGDIPEGYSVSREKKERFSLILESASTNQTSMYLCAIEGTGTTGELFFGEGSRLTVL.

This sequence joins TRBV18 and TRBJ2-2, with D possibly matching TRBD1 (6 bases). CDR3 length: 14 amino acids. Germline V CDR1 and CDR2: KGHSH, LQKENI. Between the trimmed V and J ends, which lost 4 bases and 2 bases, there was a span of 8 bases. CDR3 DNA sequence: TGTGCCAGCTCACGGGGGCTCAACACCGGGGAGCTGTTTTTT. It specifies CASSRGLNTGELFF.

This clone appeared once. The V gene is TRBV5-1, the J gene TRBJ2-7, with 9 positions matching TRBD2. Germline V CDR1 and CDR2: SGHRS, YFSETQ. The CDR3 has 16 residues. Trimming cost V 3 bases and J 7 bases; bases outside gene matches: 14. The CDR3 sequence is CASSSSQVAGEGEQYF. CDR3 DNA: TGCGCCAGCAGCTCCTCTCAGGTAGCGGGAGAAGGAGAGCAGTACTTC.

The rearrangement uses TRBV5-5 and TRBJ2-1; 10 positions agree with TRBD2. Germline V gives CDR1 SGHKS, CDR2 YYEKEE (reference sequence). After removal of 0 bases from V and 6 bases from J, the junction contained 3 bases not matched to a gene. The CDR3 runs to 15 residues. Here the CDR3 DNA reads TGTGCCAGCAGCTTGGGGCTAGCGGGAGCCAATGAGCAGTTCTTC. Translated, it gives CASSLGLAGANEQFF.

CDR3 coding DNA: TGTGCCAGCAGTTTAAACCAACTAGCCAAAAACATTCAGTACTTC. Residues: CASSLNQLAKNIQYF. The rearrangement links TRBV28 to TRBJ2-4, with D uncertain. The CDR3 extends over 15 amino acids. Trimming took off 2 bases at V and 0 bases at J, with 8 bases between the two ends. Germline V gives CDR1 MDHEN, CDR2 SYDVKM. The variable domain in full, completed from reference TRBV28 and TRBJ2-4, reads DVKVTQSSRYLVKRTGEKVFLECVQDMDHENMFWYRQDPGLGLRLIYFSYDVKMKEKGDIPEGYSVSREKKERFSLILESASTNQTSMYLCASSLNQLAKNIQYFGAGTRLSVL.

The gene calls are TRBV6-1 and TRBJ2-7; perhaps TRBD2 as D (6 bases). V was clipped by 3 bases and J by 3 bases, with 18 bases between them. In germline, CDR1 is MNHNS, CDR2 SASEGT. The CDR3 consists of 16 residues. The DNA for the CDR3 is TGTGCCAGCAGTGATCTCCGGGGAGGCCAGTTCTACGAGCAGTACTTC. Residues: CASSDLRGGQFYEQYF.

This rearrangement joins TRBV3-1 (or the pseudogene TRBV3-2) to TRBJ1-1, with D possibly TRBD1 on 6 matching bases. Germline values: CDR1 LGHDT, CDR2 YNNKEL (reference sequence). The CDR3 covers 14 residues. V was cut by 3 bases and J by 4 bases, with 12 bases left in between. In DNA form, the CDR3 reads TGTGCCAGCAGCCAGTCAGGGGCGTCCACTGAAGCTTTCTTT. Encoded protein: CASSQSGASTEAFF.

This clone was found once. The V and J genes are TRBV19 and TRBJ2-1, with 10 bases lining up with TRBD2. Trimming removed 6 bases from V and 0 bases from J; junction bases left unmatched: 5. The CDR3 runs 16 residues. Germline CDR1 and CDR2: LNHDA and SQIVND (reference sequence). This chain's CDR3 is CASRAGGPHSYNEQFF. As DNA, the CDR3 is TGTGCCAGTAGAGCGGGAGGGCCTCACTCCTACAATGAGCAGTTCTTC.

The CDR3 here is CASSLPGTSISTDTQYF. CDR3 DNA: TGTGCCAGCAGTCTCCCCGGGACTAGCATTAGCACAGATACGCAGTATTTT. The chain carries TRBV28 and TRBJ2-3; 9 positions match TRBD2. The CDR3 runs 17 residues. Germline V CDR1 and CDR2: MDHEN, SYDVKM. Germline trimming cut 5 bases from V and 0 bases from J; bases unmatched to any gene: 9.

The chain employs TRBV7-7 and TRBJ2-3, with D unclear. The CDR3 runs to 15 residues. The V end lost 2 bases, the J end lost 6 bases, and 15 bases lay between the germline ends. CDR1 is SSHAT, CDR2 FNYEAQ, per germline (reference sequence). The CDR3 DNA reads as TGTGCCAGCAGCTTAACGGCGGTCGCTGCTGATACGCAGTATTTT. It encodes CASSLTAVAADTQYF.

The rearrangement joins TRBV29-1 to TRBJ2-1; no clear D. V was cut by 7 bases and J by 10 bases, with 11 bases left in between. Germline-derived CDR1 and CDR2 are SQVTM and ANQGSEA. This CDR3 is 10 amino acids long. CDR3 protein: CSGRVTEQFF. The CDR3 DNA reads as TGCAGCGGTCGCGTGACAGAGCAGTTCTTC.

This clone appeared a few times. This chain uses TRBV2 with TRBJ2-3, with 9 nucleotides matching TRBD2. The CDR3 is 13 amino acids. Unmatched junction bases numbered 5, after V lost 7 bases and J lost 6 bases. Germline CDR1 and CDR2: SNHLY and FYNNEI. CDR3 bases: TGTGCCAGCACGGGCGGGAGGGCTGATACGCAGTATTTT. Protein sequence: CASTGGRADTQYF.

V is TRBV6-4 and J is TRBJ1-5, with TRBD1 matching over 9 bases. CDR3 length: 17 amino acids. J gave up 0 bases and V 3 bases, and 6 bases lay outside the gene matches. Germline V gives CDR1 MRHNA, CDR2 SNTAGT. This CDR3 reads CASSEGDRAYSNQPQHF. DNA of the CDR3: TGTGCCAGCAGTGAAGGGGACAGGGCCTATAGCAATCAGCCCCAGCATTTT.

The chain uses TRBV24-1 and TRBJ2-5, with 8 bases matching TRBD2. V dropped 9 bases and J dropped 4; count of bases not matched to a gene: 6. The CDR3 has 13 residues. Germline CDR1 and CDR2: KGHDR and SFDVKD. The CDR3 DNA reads TGTGCCACCTCGGGGGGGGGTATAGAGACCCAGTACTTC. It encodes CATSGGGIETQYF.